What follows are 15 T cell receptor beta chains derived from one specimen sequenced in a study of shared clonotypes between healthy human individuals. Method: immunoSEQ multiplex PCR; TCRdb's copy keeps in-frame clones and lacks some. The sample yields fewer than 1.6 million clones, about 98.5% seen once. The source material was naive CD4+ T cells sorted from blood. Subset given: CD45RA+ positively selected. All receptors come from a man younger than 45 in good health.

The chain combines TRBV28 with TRBJ1-2; D remains ambiguous. Germline CDR1 and CDR2: MDHEN and SYDVKM. The V gene lost 5 bases and the J gene lost 4 bases, with 17 bases spanning the gap. The CDR3 consists of 15 residues. The CDR3 spells CASSAGQRPFYGYTF. The CDR3 DNA is TGTGCCAGCAGTGCGGGTCAGAGACCGTTCTATGGCTACACCTTC.

This CDR3 is CASSDRQGDTGELFF. The CDR3 DNA sequence: TGTGCCAGCAGTGACAGACAGGGGGACACCGGGGAGCTGTTTTTT. The chain combines TRBV6-1 with TRBJ2-2; 9 bases match TRBD1. Germline V gene sequence: CDR1 MNHNS, CDR2 SASEGT. The CDR3 extends over 15 amino acids. The ends lost 3 bases at V and 3 bases at J; junction bases unmatched: 2.

V usage is TRBV19 and J usage is TRBJ2-2, with D hard to call. This CDR3 has 16 residues. The germline CDR1 and CDR2 sequences are LNHDA and SQIVND (reference sequence). V lost 8 bases to trimming and J lost 6 bases, with 22 bases between them. The CDR3 reads CASSVGWDPRAGELFF. Written as DNA, the CDR3 is TGTGCCAGTTCTGTCGGGTGGGATCCTCGGGCCGGGGAGCTGTTTTTT.

The gene calls are TRBV7-3 and TRBJ1-2; tentatively, D is TRBD1 (5 bases). Trimming took 8 bases from V and 4 from J, leaving 14 bases between them. Germline loops: CDR1 SGHTA, CDR2 FQGTGA. The CDR3 consists of 13 residues. DNA of the CDR3: TGTGCCAGCGGACACGTCGGATCCTATGGCTACACCTTC. Encoded protein: CASGHVGSYGYTF.

This chain links TRBV7-8 with TRBJ2-1; TRBD2 aligns across 12 bases. CDR1 and CDR2 from the germline V gene are SGHVS and FQNEAQ. The CDR3 has 15 residues. The V gene end was trimmed by 2 bases and the J gene end by 9 bases; junction bases not matched to a gene: 5. CDR3 nucleotide sequence: TGTGCCAGCAGCTTACGACTAGCGGGAGCCGGTGAGCAGTTCTTC. Translation gives CASSLRLAGAGEQFF.

The chain has TRBV6-6 and TRBJ2-7, with 8 bases identical to TRBD2. Per germline, CDR1 MNHNY and CDR2 SVGAGI (reference sequence). This CDR3 spans 15 amino acids. The V and J ends lost 2 bases and 5 bases, in that order; junction bases with no gene match: 8. The CDR3: CASSYPGGPADEQYF. CDR3 coding DNA: TGTGCCAGCAGTTACCCGGGAGGGCCGGCGGACGAGCAGTACTTC.

The rearrangement uses TRBV14 and TRBJ2-1; 7 nucleotides align to TRBD2. Trimming removed 2 bases from V and 9 bases from J; junction bases left unmatched: 7. In germline, CDR1 is SGHDN, CDR2 FVKESK. The CDR3 covers 14 residues. CDR3 in DNA: TGTGCCAGCAGCCAACTGGCGGGAGTTGGTGAGCAGTTCTTC. Its protein is CASSQLAGVGEQFF.

This clone was seen a few times. The J gene is TRBJ2-7, the V gene TRBV4-1; 7 positions agree with TRBD1. V lost 1 base and J lost 0; bases outside the gene matches: 3. Germline loops: CDR1 MGHRA, CDR2 YSYEKL. This CDR3 has 15 amino acids. CDR3 coding DNA: TGCGCCAGCAGCCAAGTTGGGACAGACTCCTACGAGCAGTACTTC. Its translation: CASSQVGTDSYEQYF.

The rearrangement uses TRBV29-1 and TRBJ2-5, with 8 bases that match TRBD2. Germline trimming cut 4 bases from V and 5 bases from J; bases unmatched to any gene: 6. From germline, CDR1 is SQVTM and CDR2 ANQGSEA. CDR3 length equals 13 residues. CDR3 loop: CSVALAVGETQYF. The CDR3 DNA is TGCAGCGTTGCACTAGCGGTAGGGGAGACCCAGTACTTC. Full variable domain (remainder filled in from reference TRBV29-1 and TRBJ2-5): SAVISQKPSRDICQRGTSLTIQCQVDSQVTMMFWYRQQPGQSLTLIATANQGSEATYESGFVIDKFPISRPNLTFSTLTVSNMSPEDSSIYLCSVALAVGETQYFGPGTRLLVL.

This clone was seen once. The gene calls are TRBV4-1 and TRBJ1-1, with a possible D match to TRBD1 (6 bases). CDR1 MGHRA and CDR2 YSYEKL come from the germline V gene. The CDR3 sequence is 15 residues long. Between the trimmed V and J ends, which lost 4 bases and 1 base, there was a span of 13 bases. CDR3 nucleotide sequence: TGCGCCAGCAGCCCGCCGAACAGGGCGAACACTGAAGCTTTCTTT. It translates to CASSPPNRANTEAFF.

J is TRBJ2-1 and V is TRBV7-2; TRBD2 aligns across 11 bases. CDR1 and CDR2 (germline): SGHTA, FQGNSA. V was clipped by 3 bases and J by 8 bases; unmatched bases: 18. The CDR3 is made up of 19 amino acids. The CDR3 here is CASSLLSPSLAGAWDEQFF. In DNA, the CDR3 is TGTGCCAGCAGCTTGTTATCCCCTTCACTAGCGGGAGCTTGGGATGAGCAGTTCTTC.

CDR3 loop: CASSEAMGSYNEQFF. The DNA of the CDR3 is TGTGCCAGCAGTGAAGCCATGGGCTCCTACAATGAGCAGTTCTTC. The chain employs TRBV6-1 and TRBJ2-1; D ambiguous. Germline CDR1 reads MNHNS; CDR2 reads SASEGT. The V and J ends lost 0 bases and 0 bases respectively, with 6 bases between them. CDR3 size: 15 residues.

The chain recombines TRBV7-9 with TRBJ2-3; D call uncertain. The CDR3 consists of 15 residues. Germline CDR1 is SEHNR and CDR2 is FQNEAQ (reference sequence). The ends were cut back, 1 base at V and 2 bases at J, with 10 bases in the middle. The CDR3 DNA follows: TGTGCCAGCAGCTTAGGTCAACCCCACACAGATACGCAGTATTTT. It translates to CASSLGQPHTDTQYF.

V is TRBV9 and J is TRBJ1-5; tentative D call: TRBD1 (6 bases). The CDR3 length is 16 residues. The V end lost 4 bases, the J end lost 2 bases, and 16 bases lay between the germline ends. CDR1 and CDR2 (germline): SGDLS, YYNGEE. The CDR3, as DNA: TGTGCCAGCAGCCCAGGGGTGGGGGGGCGCAATCAGCCCCAGCATTTT. Residues: CASSPGVGGRNQPQHF.

This clone was seen just once. The chain employs TRBV7-9 and TRBJ1-1; unclear D gene. Germline values: CDR1 SEHNR, CDR2 FQNEAQ (reference sequence). V lost 4 bases and J 5 bases, leaving 8 bases between the germline ends. The CDR3 sequence is 12 residues long. The DNA for the CDR3 is TGTGCCAGCAGCTCGCTCGTTACTGAAGCTTTCTTT. Translated, it gives CASSSLVTEAFF. Full variable domain (rest looked up from reference TRBV7-9 and TRBJ1-1): DTGVSQNPRHKITKRGQNVTFRCDPISEHNRLYWYRQTLGQGPEFLTYFQNEAQLEKSRLLSDRFSAERPKGSFSTLEIQRTEQGDSAMYLCASSSLVTEAFFGQGTRLTVV.